Presented here are 29 T cell receptor beta chains from one specimen sequenced in a study of CD8+ T cells in alopecia areata. As the sequencing template, cDNA was produced by extracting RNA and reverse transcribing it. Repertoires were generated with immunoSEQ multiplex PCR, while TCRdb's copy carries only in-frame clones and drops some. Among about 150,000 clones listed, around half were seen once. Treatment described: oral pan-JAK inhibitor, 5-10 mg twice daily. This specimen was CD8+ T cells sorted from blood, taken at week 4, from a patient treated with tofacitinib. Source of these receptors: a human donor with alopecia areata.

This clone has a handful of counts. The V gene is TRBV2, the J gene TRBJ2-5, with 10 bases matching TRBD2. Germline CDR1 SNHLY, CDR2 FYNNEI. The CDR3 covers 15 residues. Unmatched junction bases numbered 4, after V lost 2 bases and J lost 4 bases. DNA of the CDR3: TGTGCCAGCAGTGAATCTAGCGGGGGCGGAGAGACCCAGTACTTC. Protein sequence: CASSESSGGGETQYF.

The chain links TRBV5-6 to TRBJ2-2, with D perhaps matching TRBD1 (5 bases). This CDR3 region has 15 residues. CDR1 is SGHDT and CDR2 is YYEEEE in the germline V gene. V lost 1 base and J lost 1, with 8 bases in between. CDR3 sequence (DNA): TGTGCCAGCAGCTTGTGGCAGGGGAACACCGGGGAGCTGTTTTTT. Amino acids: CASSLWQGNTGELFF.

The chain joins TRBV29-1 to TRBJ2-7, with TRBD1 matching over 10 bases. V was clipped by 6 bases and J by 5 bases; unmatched bases: 1. Germline lookup yields CDR1 SQVTM and CDR2 ANQGSEA. This CDR3 region has 11 residues. The CDR3 sequence: CSVDRGNEQYF. In DNA form, the CDR3 reads TGCAGCGTGGACAGGGGGAACGAGCAGTACTTC.

The V call is TRBV9, the J call TRBJ2-1, with D perhaps matching TRBD1 (5 bases). This CDR3 region has 15 residues. Germline loops: CDR1 SGDLS, CDR2 YYNGEE. Trimming took 3 bases from V and 0 from J, leaving 10 bases between them. The DNA for the CDR3 is TGTGCCAGCAGCGACGACAGTTTCTCCTACAATGAGCAGTTCTTC. Amino acids: CASSDDSFSYNEQFF.

This clone showed up just a few times. V is TRBV4-1 and J is TRBJ2-3; D is unresolved. V shed 0 bases and J shed 4 bases, with 8 bases lying between them. The CDR3 is made up of 14 amino acids. CDR1 MGHRA and CDR2 YSYEKL come from the germline V gene. In DNA, the CDR3 is TGCGCCAGCAGCCAAGATGCCCGTTCAGATACGCAGTATTTT. Amino acid sequence: CASSQDARSDTQYF.

This sequence joins TRBV2 and TRBJ2-3; no firm D call. CDR3 length equals 14 residues. V was pared by 6 bases and J by 1 base, with 11 bases between. Germline V CDR1 and CDR2: SNHLY, FYNNEI. The CDR3: CASSRTSGTDTQYF. As DNA, the CDR3 is TGTGCCAGCAGCAGGACGAGCGGCACAGATACGCAGTATTTT.

The rearrangement uses TRBV30 and TRBJ1-2; TRBD1 agrees at 9 bases. Trimming at V came to 0 bases and at J to 5 bases, leaving 10 bases not matched to a gene. CDR1 is GTSNPN, CDR2 SVGIG, per germline (reference sequence). CDR3 length: 16 residues. CDR3 nucleotides: TGTGCCTGGAGTGTACGGGAACAGGGGGCAAGATATGGCTACACCTTC. This gives the protein CAWSVREQGARYGYTF.

J is TRBJ2-3 and V is TRBV9; maybe TRBD1 (6 bases). Trimming removed 3 bases at V and 0 bases at J, with 14 bases between. Germline V gene data show CDR1 as SGDLS and CDR2 as YYNGEE. The CDR3 consists of 16 residues. CDR3 in amino acids: CASSARTDSSTDTQYF. The CDR3 nucleotides are TGTGCCAGCAGCGCCCGGACAGATTCAAGCACAGATACGCAGTATTTT.

This rearrangement joins TRBV5-4 to TRBJ1-2, with 7 bases lining up with TRBD1. J gave up 5 bases and V 4 bases, and 8 bases lay outside the gene matches. The CDR3 has 14 residues. CDR1 and CDR2 from the germline V gene are SGHNT and YYREEE (reference sequence). CDR3 coding DNA: TGTGCCAGCAGCCCAGGGGGAACGCTATATGGCTACACCTTC. Protein sequence: CASSPGGTLYGYTF.

DNA of the CDR3: TGCAGTGCATACAGGAACACTGAAGCTTTCTTT. It encodes CSAYRNTEAFF. The chain combines TRBV29-1 with TRBJ1-1; no clear D. The CDR3 is 11 residues long. Germline values: CDR1 SQVTM, CDR2 ANQGSEA.

This clone turned up a few times. This chain joins TRBV18 and TRBJ1-4, with D hard to call. Germline V gene sequence: CDR1 KGHSH, CDR2 LQKENI. Trimming stripped 3 bases from V and 5 bases from J, with 4 bases between. The CDR3 extends over 12 amino acids. CDR3 in DNA: TGTGCCAGCTCACCGGAGAATGAAAAACTGTTTTTT. Protein sequence: CASSPENEKLFF.

A few counts support this clone. Here the CDR3 DNA reads TGTGCCAGCAGCCAAGGGACAGGGGGCGCAGATACGCAGTATTTT. Its protein product is CASSQGTGGADTQYF. V and J are TRBV4-2 and TRBJ2-3, with 11 nucleotides matching TRBD1. CDR3 length equals 15 residues. Germline values: CDR1 LGHNA, CDR2 YNFKEQ. V dropped 1 base and J dropped 4; count of bases not matched to a gene: 1.

CDR3 in amino acids: CASSLFPGNEKLFF. The CDR3 DNA reads TGTGCCAGCAGCTTGTTCCCAGGGAATGAAAAACTGTTTTTT. The chain has TRBV7-6 and TRBJ1-4, with D perhaps matching TRBD1 (5 bases). Germline V gene sequence: CDR1 SGHVS, CDR2 FNYEAQ. Trimming took off 3 bases at V and 5 bases at J, with 10 bases between the two ends. There are 14 residues in the CDR3.

The gene calls are TRBV30 and TRBJ2-7; the D gene is possibly TRBD2 (5 bases). Trimming removed 3 bases at V and 7 bases at J, with 13 bases between. This CDR3 is 12 amino acids long. Germline CDR1 and CDR2: GTSNPN and SVGIG (reference sequence). The DNA of the CDR3 is TGTGCCTGGAGCTCAGAGGGTGGTGAGCAGTACTTC. As protein: CAWSSEGGEQYF.

The chain employs TRBV30 and TRBJ2-7, with D maybe TRBD2 (5 bases). V gave up 2 bases and J gave up 1 base, with 12 bases separating them. The germline V gene has CDR1 GTSNPN and CDR2 SVGIG (reference sequence). The CDR3 totals 14 residues. CDR3 residues: CAWSRPGDSYEQYF. The CDR3 DNA reads TGTGCCTGGAGTCGGCCCGGGGATTCCTACGAGCAGTACTTC.

This sequence joins TRBV27 and TRBJ2-1, with no clear D. Germline assignment: CDR1 MNHEY and CDR2 SMNVEV (reference sequence). This CDR3 is built from 12 residues. V lost 4 bases to trimming and J lost 7 bases, with 8 bases between them. The CDR3 bases are TGTGCCAGCAGTTCCCCTAGAAATGAGCAGTTCTTC. Residues: CASSSPRNEQFF.

The chain links TRBV13 to TRBJ2-3; no firm D call. The CDR3 totals 13 residues. CDR1 is PRHDT and CDR2 is FYEKMQ in the germline V gene (reference sequence). Trimming removed 0 bases from V and 8 bases from J, with 9 bases in between. The CDR3, as DNA: TGTGCCAGCAGCTTAGGTCCAGCTGGTACGCAGTATTTT. As protein: CASSLGPAGTQYF.

The chain employs TRBV15 and TRBJ2-4; no firm D call. This CDR3 is built from 14 residues. The V and J ends lost 0 bases and 10 bases respectively, with 13 bases between them. Germline loops: CDR1 LNHNV, CDR2 YYDKDF (reference sequence). In DNA, the CDR3 is TGTGCCACCAGCAGAGATGGGCCCCAAGGGATTCAGTACTTC. Translating it yields CATSRDGPQGIQYF.

This clone came up once. The chain employs TRBV6-5 and TRBJ2-7; D is ambiguous. The CDR3 contains 13 residues. Germline-derived CDR1 and CDR2 are MNHEY and SVGAGI. V lost 5 bases and J 5 bases, leaving 13 bases between the germline ends. CDR3 bases: TGTGCCAGCAGTGTCGACAATCTCGACGAGCAGTACTTC. It is translated as CASSVDNLDEQYF.

The chain joins TRBV30 to TRBJ2-2, with D unclear. CDR1 and CDR2 from the germline V gene are GTSNPN and SVGIG (reference sequence). This CDR3 spans 13 amino acids. V was trimmed by 4 bases and J by 2 bases, leaving 8 bases between them. CDR3 coding DNA: TGTGCCTGGACCTTCGAAAACACCGGGGAGCTGTTTTTT. Protein sequence: CAWTFENTGELFF.

This chain uses TRBV29-1 with TRBJ1-1; no reliable D call. CDR3 length: 12 residues. Trimming removed 5 bases from V and 6 bases from J, with 13 bases in between. In germline, CDR1 is SQVTM, CDR2 ANQGSEA. DNA of the CDR3: TGCAGCGTTTTGAAGGTTCGGGCTGAAGCTTTCTTT. Encoded protein: CSVLKVRAEAFF.

This clone was recorded once. V usage is TRBV6-1 and J usage is TRBJ2-2; 9 positions match TRBD2. With 4 bases clipped from V and 3 bases from J, the junction kept 0 bases outside the gene matches. Germline CDR1 reads MNHNS; CDR2 reads SASEGT. CDR3 length equals 14 residues. The CDR3 DNA reads TGTGCCAGCAGTGGACTAGCGGACACCGGGGAGCTGTTTTTT. Its translation: CASSGLADTGELFF.

The chain combines TRBV27 with TRBJ2-7; a possible D gene is TRBD2 (5 bases). Per the germline V gene, CDR1 is MNHEY and CDR2 is SMNVEV (reference sequence). The CDR3 is 14 amino acids. The V gene lost 3 bases and the J gene lost 2 bases, with 11 bases spanning the gap. This chain's CDR3 is CASSFSGRTYEQYF. CDR3 nucleotides: TGTGCCAGCAGTTTTTCGGGAAGAACCTACGAGCAGTACTTC.

The rearrangement links TRBV5-4 to TRBJ1-2, with D possibly TRBD1 on 5 matching bases. Trimming took 3 bases from V and 4 from J, leaving 16 bases between them. The CDR3 is 15 residues long. Germline CDR1 reads SGHNT; CDR2 reads YYREEE (reference sequence). CDR3 sequence: CASSYNAGSSYGYTF. CDR3 coding DNA: TGTGCCAGCAGCTATAACGCAGGGTCAAGCTATGGCTACACCTTC.

The chain combines TRBV27 with TRBJ2-7; D remains unclear. Germline values: CDR1 MNHEY, CDR2 SMNVEV (reference sequence). V was pared by 10 bases and J by 0 bases, with 19 bases between. The CDR3 is 15 amino acids. The CDR3 region has the DNA TGTGCCACCGAAGTGTCACATGAAAGCTCCTACGAGCAGTACTTC. Amino acids: CATEVSHESSYEQYF.

V gene TRBV7-8 combines with J gene TRBJ2-1; D may be TRBD1 (7 bases). V was cut by 7 bases and J by 2 bases, with 15 bases left in between. The CDR3 runs 15 residues. The germline V gene encodes CDR1 SGHVS and CDR2 FQNEAQ. The CDR3 sequence: CASILEGTAYNEQFF. Here the CDR3 DNA reads TGTGCCAGCATCCTGGAGGGGACAGCCTACAATGAGCAGTTCTTC.

This chain connects TRBV29-1 to TRBJ2-7; D possibly corresponds to TRBD1 (6 bases). Germline V CDR1 and CDR2: SQVTM, ANQGSEA. Trimming removed 3 bases at V and 5 bases at J, with 14 bases between. The CDR3 contains 13 residues. The CDR3 loop reads CSVEAGDGDEQYF. CDR3 DNA sequence: TGCAGCGTTGAGGCAGGGGACGGCGACGAGCAGTACTTC.

The CDR3 sequence: CSVEAGPGEIPGELFF. CDR3 bases: TGCAGCGTTGAAGCGGGTCCGGGTGAAATTCCCGGGGAGCTGTTTTTT. The rearrangement links TRBV29-1 to TRBJ2-2, with D uncertain. Between the trimmed V and J ends, which lost 1 base and 6 bases, there was a span of 18 bases. Germline CDR1 reads SQVTM; CDR2 reads ANQGSEA. This CDR3 region has 16 residues.

The genes are TRBV2 and TRBJ1-1; weak D call: TRBD1 (5 bases). The CDR3 runs to 15 residues. Deletions cut 7 bases from V and 0 bases from J, with 15 bases between. The germline V gene has CDR1 SNHLY and CDR2 FYNNEI. The chain's CDR3 is CASILGEGMNTEAFF. For the CDR3, the DNA is TGTGCCAGCATTCTGGGGGAGGGGATGAACACTGAAGCTTTCTTT.